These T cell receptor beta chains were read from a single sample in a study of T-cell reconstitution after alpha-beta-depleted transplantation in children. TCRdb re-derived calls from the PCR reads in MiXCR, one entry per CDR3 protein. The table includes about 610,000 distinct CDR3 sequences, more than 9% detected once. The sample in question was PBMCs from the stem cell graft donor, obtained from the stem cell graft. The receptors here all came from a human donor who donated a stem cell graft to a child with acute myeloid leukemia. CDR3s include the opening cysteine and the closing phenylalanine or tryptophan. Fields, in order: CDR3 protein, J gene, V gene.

cdr3_aa: CAWSEWGEQYF
j_call: TRBJ2-7
v_call: TRBV30

cdr3_aa: CASSSEGGGKKTQYF
j_call: TRBJ2-5
v_call: TRBV12-3/TRBV12-4

cdr3_aa: CSASWPPGTQETQYF
j_call: TRBJ2-5
v_call: TRBV20-1

cdr3_aa: CASSTYEGNIQYF
j_call: TRBJ2-4
v_call: TRBV18

cdr3_aa: CASSETTGKSEQYF
j_call: TRBJ2-7
v_call: TRBV6-1

cdr3_aa: CASSNTGTANTEAFF
j_call: TRBJ1-1
v_call: TRBV9

cdr3_aa: CASSKPGLHLYEQYF
j_call: TRBJ2-7
v_call: TRBV28

cdr3_aa: CASSLGVGSEAFF
j_call: TRBJ1-1
v_call: TRBV5-5

cdr3_aa: CASSVRTGGEYEQYF
j_call: TRBJ2-7
v_call: TRBV7-2

cdr3_aa: CASSNYRGAGNTIYF
j_call: TRBJ1-3
v_call: TRBV19

cdr3_aa: CATSRVASGFSYEQYF
j_call: TRBJ2-7
v_call: TRBV15

cdr3_aa: CASRKAGGGTDTQYF
j_call: TRBJ2-3
v_call: TRBV13

cdr3_aa: CASSQGLGVPGQGEEQYF
j_call: TRBJ2-7
v_call: TRBV14

cdr3_aa: CASSRTGGGGLFF
j_call: TRBJ2-1
v_call: TRBV6-1

cdr3_aa: CASSSEQGANGDTQYF
j_call: TRBJ2-3
v_call: TRBV7-6

cdr3_aa: CASRTGREGRYEQYF
j_call: TRBJ2-7
v_call: TRBV7-2

cdr3_aa: CASSLGSLLVEQYF
j_call: TRBJ2-7
v_call: TRBV27